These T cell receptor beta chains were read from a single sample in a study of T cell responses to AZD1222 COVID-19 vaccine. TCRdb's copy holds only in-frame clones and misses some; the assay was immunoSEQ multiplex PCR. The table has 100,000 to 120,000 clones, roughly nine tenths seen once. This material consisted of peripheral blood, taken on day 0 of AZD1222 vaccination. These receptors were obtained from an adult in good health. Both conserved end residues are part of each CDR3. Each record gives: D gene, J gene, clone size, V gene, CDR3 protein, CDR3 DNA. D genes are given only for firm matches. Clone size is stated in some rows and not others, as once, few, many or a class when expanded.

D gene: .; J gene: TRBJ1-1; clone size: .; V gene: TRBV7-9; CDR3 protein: CASSLASQYTEAFF; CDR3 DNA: TGTGCCAGCAGCTTAGCGTCCCAGTACACTGAAGCTTTCTTT
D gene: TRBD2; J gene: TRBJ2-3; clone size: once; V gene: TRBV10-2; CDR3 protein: CASSTAGFTDTQYF; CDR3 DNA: TGCGCCAGCTCGACAGCGGGGTTCACAGATACGCAGTATTTT
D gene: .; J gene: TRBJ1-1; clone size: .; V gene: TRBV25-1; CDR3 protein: CASSPDTGRRMNTEAFF; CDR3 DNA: TGTGCCAGCAGTCCGGATACAGGGCGAAGAATGAACACTGAAGCTTTCTTT
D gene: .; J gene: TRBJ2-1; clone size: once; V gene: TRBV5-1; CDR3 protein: CASSPAWVRTDNEQFF; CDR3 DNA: TGCGCCAGCAGCCCCGCATGGGTTAGGACCGACAATGAGCAGTTCTTC
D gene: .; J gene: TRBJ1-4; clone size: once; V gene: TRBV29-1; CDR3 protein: CSVAGGGRGDEKLFF; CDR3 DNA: TGCAGCGTTGCGGGGGGCGGAAGGGGCGATGAAAAACTGTTTTTT
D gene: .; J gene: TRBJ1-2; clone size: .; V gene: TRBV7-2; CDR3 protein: CASSQSQGSGGYTF; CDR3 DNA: TGTGCCAGCAGTCAGAGTCAGGGGTCGGGTGGCTACACCTTC
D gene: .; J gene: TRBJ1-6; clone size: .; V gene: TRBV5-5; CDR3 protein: CASSYPGGNSPLHF; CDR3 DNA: TGTGCCAGCAGTTACCCTGGGGGTAATTCACCCCTCCACTTT
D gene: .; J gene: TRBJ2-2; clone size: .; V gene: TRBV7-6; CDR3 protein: CASSPNRPGANTGELFF; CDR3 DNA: TGTGCCAGCTCTCCTAACCGACCCGGGGCGAACACCGGGGAGCTGTTTTTT
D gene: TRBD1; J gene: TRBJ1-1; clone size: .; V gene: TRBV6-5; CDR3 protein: CASSYSGQGDPEAFF; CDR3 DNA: TGTGCCAGCAGTTACTCGGGGCAGGGGGATCCTGAAGCTTTCTTT
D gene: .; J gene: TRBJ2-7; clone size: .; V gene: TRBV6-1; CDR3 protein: CASSEEGSYEQYF; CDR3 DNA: TGTGCCAGCAGTGAGGAAGGCTCCTACGAGCAGTACTTC
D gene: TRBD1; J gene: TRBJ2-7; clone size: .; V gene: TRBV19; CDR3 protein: CASSIVAGGEQYF; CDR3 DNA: TGTGCCAGTAGTATAGTAGCAGGGGGCGAGCAGTACTTC
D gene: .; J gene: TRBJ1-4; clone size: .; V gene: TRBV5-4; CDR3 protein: CASSVNPGLAEEKLFF; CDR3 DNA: TGTGCCAGCAGCGTCAATCCGGGACTCGCAGAAGAAAAACTGTTTTTT
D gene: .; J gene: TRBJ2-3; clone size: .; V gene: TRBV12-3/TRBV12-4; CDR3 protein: CASSSPGDTQYF; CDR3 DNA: TGTGCCAGCAGCTCCCCGGGAGATACGCAGTATTTT
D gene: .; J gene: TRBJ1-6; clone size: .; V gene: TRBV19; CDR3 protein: CATARFSSYNSPLHF; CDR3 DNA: TGTGCCACTGCCCGGTTCAGCTCCTATAATTCACCCCTCCACTTT
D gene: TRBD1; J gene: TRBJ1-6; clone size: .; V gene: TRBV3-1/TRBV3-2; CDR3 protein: CASSLSGGTGNSPLHF; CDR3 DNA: TGTGCCAGCAGCCTAAGTGGGGGGACAGGGAATTCACCCCTCCACTTT
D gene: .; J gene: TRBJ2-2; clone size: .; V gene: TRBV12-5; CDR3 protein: CASGLDNTGELFF; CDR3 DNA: TGTGCTAGTGGTTTGGACAACACCGGGGAGCTGTTTTTT
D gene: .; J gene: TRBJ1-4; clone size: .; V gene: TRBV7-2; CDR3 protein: CASSPGSSLAGEKLFF; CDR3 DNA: TGTGCCAGCAGCCCCGGAAGCAGTCTGGCAGGGGAAAAACTGTTTTTT
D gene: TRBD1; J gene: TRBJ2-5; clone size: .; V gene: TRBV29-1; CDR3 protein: CSVRTGQETQYF; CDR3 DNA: TGCAGCGTCCGGACAGGGCAAGAGACCCAGTACTTC
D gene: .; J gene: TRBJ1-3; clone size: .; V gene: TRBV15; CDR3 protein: CATSTVNSGNTIYF; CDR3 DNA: TGTGCCACCAGCACCGTGAACTCTGGAAACACCATATATTTT
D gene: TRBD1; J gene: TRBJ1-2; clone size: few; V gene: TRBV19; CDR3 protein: CASGGGTGSNYGYTF; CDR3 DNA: TGTGCCAGTGGAGGGGGCACTGGTTCTAACTATGGCTACACCTTC
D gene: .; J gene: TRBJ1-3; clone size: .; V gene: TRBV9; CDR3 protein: CASSPGMSSGNTIYF; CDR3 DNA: TGTGCCAGCAGCCCAGGGATGAGTTCTGGAAACACCATATATTTT
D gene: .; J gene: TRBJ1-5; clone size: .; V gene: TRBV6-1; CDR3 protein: CASSEAIPGVQPQHF; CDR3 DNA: TGTGCCAGCAGTGAAGCGATCCCGGGGGTTCAGCCCCAGCATTTT
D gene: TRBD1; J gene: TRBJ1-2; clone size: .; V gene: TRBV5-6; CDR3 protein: CASSRDRGQGYTF; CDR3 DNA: TGTGCCAGCAGTCGGGACAGGGGGCAAGGCTACACCTTC
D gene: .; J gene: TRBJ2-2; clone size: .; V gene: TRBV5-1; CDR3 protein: CASSHPGQTTGELFF; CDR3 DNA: TGCGCCAGCAGCCACCCCGGGCAGACCACCGGGGAGCTGTTTTTT
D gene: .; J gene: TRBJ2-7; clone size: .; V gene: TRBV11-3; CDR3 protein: CASSPSLSASYEQYF; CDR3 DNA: TGTGCCAGCAGCCCATCCCTCTCCGCCTCCTACGAGCAGTACTTC
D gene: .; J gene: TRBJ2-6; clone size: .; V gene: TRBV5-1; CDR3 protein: CASSPVNSGANVLTF; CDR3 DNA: TGCGCCAGCTCCCCGGTGAACTCTGGGGCCAACGTCCTGACTTTC
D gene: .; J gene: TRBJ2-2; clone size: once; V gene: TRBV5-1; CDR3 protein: CASSSNGLTTKGELFF; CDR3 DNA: TGCGCCAGCAGTTCCAACGGGCTGACCACGAAGGGGGAGCTGTTTTTT
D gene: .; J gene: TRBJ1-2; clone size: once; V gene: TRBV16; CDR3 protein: CASSQSQGYYGYTF; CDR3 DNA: TGTGCCAGCAGCCAATCCCAGGGTTACTATGGCTACACCTTC
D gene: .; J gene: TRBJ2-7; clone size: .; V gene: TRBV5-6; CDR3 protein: CASSLWGQYEQYF; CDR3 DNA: TGTGCCAGCAGCTTGTGGGGGCAGTACGAGCAGTACTTC
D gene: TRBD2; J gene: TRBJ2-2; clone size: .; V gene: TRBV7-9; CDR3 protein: CASSPTSGTGELFF; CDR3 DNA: TGTGCCAGCAGCCCGACTAGCGGCACCGGGGAGCTGTTTTTT
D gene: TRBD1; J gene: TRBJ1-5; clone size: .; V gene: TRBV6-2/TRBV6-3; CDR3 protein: CASSPWTGTRPQHF; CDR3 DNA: TGTGCCAGCAGTCCATGGACAGGGACGAGGCCCCAGCATTTT
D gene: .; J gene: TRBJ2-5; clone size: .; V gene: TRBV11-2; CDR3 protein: CASSPQIAQETQYF; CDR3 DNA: TGTGCCAGCAGCCCTCAAATTGCGCAAGAGACCCAGTACTTC
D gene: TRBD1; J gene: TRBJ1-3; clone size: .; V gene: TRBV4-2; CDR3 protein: CASSRSSRDRQSSGNTIYF; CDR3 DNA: TGTGCCAGCAGCCGAAGTAGCCGGGACAGGCAGAGCTCTGGAAACACCATATATTTT
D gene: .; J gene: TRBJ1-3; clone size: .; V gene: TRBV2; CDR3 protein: CASSEKDSRNTIYF; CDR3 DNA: TGTGCCAGCAGTGAAAAGGACAGTCGGAACACCATATATTTT
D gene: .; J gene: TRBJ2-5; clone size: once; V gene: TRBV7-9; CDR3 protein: CASSLYRGRQETQYF; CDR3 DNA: TGTGCCAGCAGCTTATATCGGGGGCGGCAAGAGACCCAGTACTTC
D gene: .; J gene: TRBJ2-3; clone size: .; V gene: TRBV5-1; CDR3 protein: CASSSTGRDLGADTQYF; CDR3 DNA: TGCGCCAGCAGCTCCACCGGCAGAGATCTAGGCGCAGATACGCAGTATTTT
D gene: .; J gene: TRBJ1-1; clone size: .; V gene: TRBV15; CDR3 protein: CATSRDRALNTEAFF; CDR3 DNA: TGTGCCACCAGCAGAGACAGGGCTTTGAACACTGAAGCTTTCTTT
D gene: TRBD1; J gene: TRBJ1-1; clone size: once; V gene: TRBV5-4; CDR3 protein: CASSGRTGFNTEAFF; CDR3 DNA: TGTGCCAGCAGCGGGAGGACAGGGTTTAACACTGAAGCTTTCTTT
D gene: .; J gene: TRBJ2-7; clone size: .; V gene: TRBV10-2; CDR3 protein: CASSDWGRQSSYEQYF; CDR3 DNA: TGCGCCAGCAGTGATTGGGGCAGGCAGAGCTCCTACGAGCAGTACTTC
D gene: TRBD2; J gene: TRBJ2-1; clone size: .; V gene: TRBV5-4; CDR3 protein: CASSSGLAGTLEQFF; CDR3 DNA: TGTGCCAGCAGCTCGGGACTAGCGGGAACCCTAGAGCAGTTCTTC
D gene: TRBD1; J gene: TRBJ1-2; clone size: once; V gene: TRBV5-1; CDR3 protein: CASSWDSPQYYGYTF; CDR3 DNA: TGCGCCAGCAGCTGGGACAGTCCTCAGTACTATGGCTACACCTTC
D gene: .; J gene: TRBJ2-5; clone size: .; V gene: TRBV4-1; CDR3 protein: CASSLQAQETQYF; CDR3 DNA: TGCGCCAGCAGCCTCCAGGCACAAGAGACCCAGTACTTC
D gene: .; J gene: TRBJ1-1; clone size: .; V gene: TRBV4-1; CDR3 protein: CASSRDFTGAEAFF; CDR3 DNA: TGCGCCAGCAGCCGAGATTTTACGGGGGCTGAAGCTTTCTTT
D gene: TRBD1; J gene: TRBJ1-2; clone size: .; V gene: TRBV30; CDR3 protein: CAWGMGQGGYTF; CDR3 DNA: TGTGCCTGGGGTATGGGACAGGGAGGCTACACCTTC
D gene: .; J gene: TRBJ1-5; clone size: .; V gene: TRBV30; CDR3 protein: CAWSRGEGQPQHF; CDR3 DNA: TGTGCCTGGAGTCGCGGGGAAGGTCAGCCCCAGCATTTT
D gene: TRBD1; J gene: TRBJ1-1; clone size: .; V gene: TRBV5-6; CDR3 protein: CASSSHRQGVDTEAFF; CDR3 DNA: TGTGCCAGCAGCTCACACCGACAGGGTGTGGACACTGAAGCTTTCTTT
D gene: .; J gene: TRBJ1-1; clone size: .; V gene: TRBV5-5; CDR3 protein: CASRGKDPNNTEAFF; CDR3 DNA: TGTGCCAGCAGGGGAAAGGACCCGAATAACACTGAAGCTTTCTTT
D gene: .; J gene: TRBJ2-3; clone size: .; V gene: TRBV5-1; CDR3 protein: CASSLAQADTQYF; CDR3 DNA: TGCGCCAGCAGCTTGGCACAGGCAGATACGCAGTATTTT
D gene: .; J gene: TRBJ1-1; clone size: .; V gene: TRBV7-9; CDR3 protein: CASSQEVGTEAFF; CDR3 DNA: TGTGCCAGCAGTCAGGAAGTAGGCACTGAAGCTTTCTTT
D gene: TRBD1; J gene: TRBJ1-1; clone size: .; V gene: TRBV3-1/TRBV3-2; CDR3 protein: CASSQWDRMNTEAFF; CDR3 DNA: TGTGCCAGCAGCCAATGGGACAGAATGAACACTGAAGCTTTCTTT
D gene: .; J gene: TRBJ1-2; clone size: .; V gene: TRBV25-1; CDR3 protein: CASSEGDGYGYTF; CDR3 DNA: TGTGCCAGCAGTGAAGGAGACGGCTATGGCTACACCTTC
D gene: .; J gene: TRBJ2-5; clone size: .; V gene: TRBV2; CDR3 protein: CASSGQETQYF; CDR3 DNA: TGTGCCAGCAGTGGCCAAGAGACCCAGTACTTC
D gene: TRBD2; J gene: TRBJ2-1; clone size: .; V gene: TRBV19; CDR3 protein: CASSIRLAGGRNEQFF; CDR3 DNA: TGTGCCAGTAGTATACGCCTAGCGGGGGGGCGGAATGAGCAGTTCTTC
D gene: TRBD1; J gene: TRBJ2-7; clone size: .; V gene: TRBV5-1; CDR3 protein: CASRLGTVSSYEQYF; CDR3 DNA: TGCGCCAGCAGACTAGGGACAGTTTCCTCCTACGAGCAGTACTTC
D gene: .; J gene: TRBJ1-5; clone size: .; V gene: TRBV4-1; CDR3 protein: CASSQPSTGNQPQHF; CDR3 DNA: TGCGCCAGCAGCCAACCCAGCACGGGCAATCAGCCCCAGCATTTT